This paragraph reports one T cell receptor beta chain. This clone was observed once. It lacks a known antigen. No qualities accompany the bases; no much larger clone lies one base away. Collaborating institutions collected whole blood in K2EDTA tubes following their own protocols. For TCRbeta analysis, collaborators shipped samples in one of three forms: frozen whole blood, isolated PBMCs, or DNA extracted from either of those sample types. The immunoSEQ Assay, a bias-controlled multiplex PCR, was used to amplify TCRbeta CDR3 regions from genomic DNA. Concerning the study's data processing: Nucleated cell counts per sample were estimated from amplification of reference gene primers within the assay. To quantify the absolute abundance of each unique TCRbeta CDR3 rearrangement, sequence reads were collapsed and filtered. Productive Simpson clonality was computed per sample as the square root of Simpson's diversity index over productive rearrangements. In TCRdb, the immuneACCESS table is reduced to in-frame sequences with V and J assigned. These tables do not hold every clone; where another copy was compared, an unresolved V gene accounts for under half, and the others remain unexplained. That table furnishes V, J and clone size, whereas the DNA furnished D and trimming. The sample table holds approximately 250,000 clones, of which about 83% were seen once. The top ten clonotypes cover 7.4% of the sample.

V loses 7 bases, J loses 3 bases, and the germline ends lie 15 bases apart. Measured from the cysteine to the phenylalanine, the CDR3 is 15 residues long. This entry keeps only the CDR3 DNA: 45 bases, framed from base 1. Based on the germline V gene (reference sequence), the CDR1 and CDR2 sequences are LNHDA and SQIVND. The entry originates in a study of blood T cell repertoires in COVID-19 (dated by TCRdb to 2018 to 2021). Concerning the study at large: Collaborator samples came from the United States, Italy and Spain and covered acute and convalescent phases of COVID-19. Sample metadata almost always included a de-identified subject ID, COVID-19 status, age in years and sex. Samples came from the ongoing ImmuneRACE study (first 160 participants) plus 1,254 subjects from 6 global collaborators. The repertoires were made available in a free public database intended to serve as a resource for research on the immune response to SARS-CoV-2. Where available, HLA class I and class II types were taken from metadata supplied by the sample provider and were not determined by assay-based typing. Subjects who had been exposed to COVID-19, were actively infected with it, or had recovered from it provided the deeply sampled blood TCRbeta repertoires that made up the dataset. The prospective study material was composed of cDNA or gDNA derived from T cells, B-cell-depleted T cells, or PBMCs.

Summary of the overall study and its limitations: The quantity of clinical and demographic metadata differed by source and by participant and was supplied without curation.

Sequenced sample: peripheral blood. This clonotype was sampled from a woman in her 50s with acute or convalescent COVID-19. The chain joins TRBV19 to TRBJ2-2, with TRBD2 perhaps the D gene, on 6 matching bases. CDR3 region: CASTETGEHTGELFF. In nucleotides, the sequence is TGTGCCAGTACGGAAACGGGGGAGCACACCGGGGAGCTGTTTTTT. Joined to the reference TRBV19 and TRBJ2-2 proteins, this CDR3 gives the full variable domain: DGGITQSPKYLFRKEGQNVTLSCEQNLNHDAMYWYRQDPGQGLRLIYYSQIVNDFQKGDIAEGYSVSREKKESFPLTVTSAQKNPTAFYLCASTETGEHTGELFFGEGSRLTVL.